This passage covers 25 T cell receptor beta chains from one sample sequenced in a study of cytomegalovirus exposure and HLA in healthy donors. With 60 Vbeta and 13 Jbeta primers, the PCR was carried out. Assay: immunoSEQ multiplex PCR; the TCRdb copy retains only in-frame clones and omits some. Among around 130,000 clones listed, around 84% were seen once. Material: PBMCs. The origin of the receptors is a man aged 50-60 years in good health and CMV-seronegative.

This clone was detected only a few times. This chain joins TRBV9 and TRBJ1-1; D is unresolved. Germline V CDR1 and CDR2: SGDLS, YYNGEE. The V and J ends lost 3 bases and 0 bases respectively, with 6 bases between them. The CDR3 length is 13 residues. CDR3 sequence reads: CASSESMNTEAFF. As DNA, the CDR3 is TGTGCCAGCAGCGAAAGCATGAACACTGAAGCTTTCTTT.

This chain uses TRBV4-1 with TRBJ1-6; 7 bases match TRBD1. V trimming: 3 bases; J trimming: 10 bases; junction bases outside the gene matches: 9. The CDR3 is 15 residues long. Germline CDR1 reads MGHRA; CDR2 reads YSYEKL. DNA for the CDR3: TGCGCCAGCAGCCAGTCCGACAGGGACTTCTCACCCCTCCACTTT. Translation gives CASSQSDRDFSPLHF.

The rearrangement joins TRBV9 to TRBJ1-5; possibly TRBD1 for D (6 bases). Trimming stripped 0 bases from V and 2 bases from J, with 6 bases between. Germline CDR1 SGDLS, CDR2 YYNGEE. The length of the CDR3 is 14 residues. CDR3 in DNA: TGTGCCAGCAGCGTAGCAGGGGGCAATCAGCCCCAGCATTTT. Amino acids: CASSVAGGNQPQHF.

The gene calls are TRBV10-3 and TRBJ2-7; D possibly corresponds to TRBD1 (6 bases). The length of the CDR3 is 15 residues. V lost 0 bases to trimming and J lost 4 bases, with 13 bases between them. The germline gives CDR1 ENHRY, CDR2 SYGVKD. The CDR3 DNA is TGTGCCATCAGTGAGTCCCGACAGGAATGGTACGAGCAGTACTTC. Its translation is CAISESRQEWYEQYF.

This CDR3 is CASSEIGGKLFF. The CDR3 region has the DNA TGTGCCAGCAGTGAAATCGGGGGAAAACTGTTTTTT. J is TRBJ1-4 and V is TRBV6-1; the D gene is possibly TRBD1 (5 bases). The CDR3 has 12 residues. Trimming shortened V by 2 bases and J by 10 bases, and 8 bases separated the two germline ends. Germline CDR1 and CDR2: MNHNS and SASEGT.

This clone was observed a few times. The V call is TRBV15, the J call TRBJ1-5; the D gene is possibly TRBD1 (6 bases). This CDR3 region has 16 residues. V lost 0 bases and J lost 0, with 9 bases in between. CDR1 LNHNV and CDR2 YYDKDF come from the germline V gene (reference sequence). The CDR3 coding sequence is TGTGCCACCAGCAGAGACAGGGGAAATAGCAATCAGCCCCAGCATTTT. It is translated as CATSRDRGNSNQPQHF.

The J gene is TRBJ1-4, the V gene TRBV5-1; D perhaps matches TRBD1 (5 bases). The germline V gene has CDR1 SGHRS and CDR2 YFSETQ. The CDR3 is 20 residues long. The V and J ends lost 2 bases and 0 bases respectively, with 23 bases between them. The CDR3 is CASSLEIRDARRATNEKLFF. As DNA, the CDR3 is TGCGCCAGCAGCTTAGAAATACGGGACGCACGGAGGGCAACTAATGAAAAACTGTTTTTT.

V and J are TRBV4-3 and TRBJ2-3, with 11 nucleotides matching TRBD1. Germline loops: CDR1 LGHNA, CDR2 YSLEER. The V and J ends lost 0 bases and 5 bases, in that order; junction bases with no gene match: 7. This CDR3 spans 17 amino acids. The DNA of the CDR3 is TGCGCCAGCAGCCAAGACACGGACAGGGGGCGCAAAGATACGCAGTATTTT. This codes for CASSQDTDRGRKDTQYF.

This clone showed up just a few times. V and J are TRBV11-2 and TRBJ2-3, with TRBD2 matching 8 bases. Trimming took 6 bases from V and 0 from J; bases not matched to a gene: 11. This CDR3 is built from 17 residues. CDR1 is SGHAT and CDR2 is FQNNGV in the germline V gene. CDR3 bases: TGTGCCAGCAGAGGGTTAGCGGGGCGCACTAGCACAGATACGCAGTATTTT. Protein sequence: CASRGLAGRTSTDTQYF.

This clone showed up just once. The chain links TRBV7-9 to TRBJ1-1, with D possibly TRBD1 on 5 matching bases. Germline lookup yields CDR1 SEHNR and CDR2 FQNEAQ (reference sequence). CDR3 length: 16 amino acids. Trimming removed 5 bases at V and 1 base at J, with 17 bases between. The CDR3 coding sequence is TGTGCCAGCAGCCTAGACCAGGGATGGGGGAACACTGAAGCTTTCTTT. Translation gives CASSLDQGWGNTEAFF.

Here the CDR3 DNA reads TGCGCCAGCAGCGGCACCACTCGCGGGGGTTACAATGAGCAGTTCTTC. This gives the protein CASSGTTRGGYNEQFF. V gene TRBV5-1 combines with J gene TRBJ2-1, with 7 nucleotides matching TRBD2. The CDR3 consists of 16 residues. Germline V gives CDR1 SGHRS, CDR2 YFSETQ. Germline trimming cut 4 bases from V and 4 bases from J; bases unmatched to any gene: 11.

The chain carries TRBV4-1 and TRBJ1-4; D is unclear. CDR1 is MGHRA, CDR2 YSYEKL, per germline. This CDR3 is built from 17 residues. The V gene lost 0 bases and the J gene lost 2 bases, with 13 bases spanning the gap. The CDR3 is CASSQESGRWTNEKLFF. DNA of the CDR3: TGCGCCAGCAGCCAAGAGTCCGGGAGGTGGACTAATGAAAAACTGTTTTTT.

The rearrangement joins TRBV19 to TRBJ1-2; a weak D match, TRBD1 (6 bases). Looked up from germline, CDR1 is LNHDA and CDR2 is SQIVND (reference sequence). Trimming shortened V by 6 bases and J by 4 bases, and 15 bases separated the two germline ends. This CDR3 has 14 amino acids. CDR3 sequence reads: CASSTGQSSYGYTF. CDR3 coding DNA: TGTGCCAGTAGCACCGGACAGTCCAGCTATGGCTACACCTTC.

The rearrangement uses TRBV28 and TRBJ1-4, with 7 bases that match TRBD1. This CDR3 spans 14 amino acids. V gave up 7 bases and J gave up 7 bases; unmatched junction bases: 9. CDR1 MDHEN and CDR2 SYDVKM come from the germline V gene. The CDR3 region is CASIPGGLTEKLFF. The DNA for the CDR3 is TGTGCCAGCATTCCAGGGGGACTCACTGAAAAACTGTTTTTT. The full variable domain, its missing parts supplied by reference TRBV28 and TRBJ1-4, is DVKVTQSSRYLVKRTGEKVFLECVQDMDHENMFWYRQDPGLGLRLIYFSYDVKMKEKGDIPEGYSVSREKKERFSLILESASTNQTSMYLCASIPGGLTEKLFFGSGTQLSVL.

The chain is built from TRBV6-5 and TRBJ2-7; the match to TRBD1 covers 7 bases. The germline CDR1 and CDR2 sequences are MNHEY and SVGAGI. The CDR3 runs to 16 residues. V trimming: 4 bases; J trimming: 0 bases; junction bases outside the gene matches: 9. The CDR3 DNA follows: TGTGCCAGCAGTTCTCCGGGACAGCCTGGCTCCTACGAGCAGTACTTC. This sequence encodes CASSSPGQPGSYEQYF.

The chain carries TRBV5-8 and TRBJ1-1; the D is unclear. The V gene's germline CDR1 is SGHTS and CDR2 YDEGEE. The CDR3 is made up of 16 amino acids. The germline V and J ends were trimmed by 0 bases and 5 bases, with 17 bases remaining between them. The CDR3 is CASSLAVLVAVTEAFF. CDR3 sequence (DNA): TGTGCCAGCAGCTTGGCGGTTCTTGTTGCGGTAACTGAAGCTTTCTTT.

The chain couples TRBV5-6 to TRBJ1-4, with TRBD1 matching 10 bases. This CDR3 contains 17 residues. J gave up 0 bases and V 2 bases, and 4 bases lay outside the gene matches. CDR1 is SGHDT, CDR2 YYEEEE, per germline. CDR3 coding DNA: TGTGCCAGCAGCTTAGACAGGGGGCATGCAACTAATGAAAAACTGTTTTTT. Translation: CASSLDRGHATNEKLFF. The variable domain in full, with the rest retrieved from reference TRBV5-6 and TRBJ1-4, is DAGVTQSPTHLIKTRGQQVTLRCSPKSGHDTVSWYQQALGQGPQFIFQYYEEEERQRGNFPDRFSGHQFPNYSSELNVNALLLGDSALYLCASSLDRGHATNEKLFFGSGTQLSVL.

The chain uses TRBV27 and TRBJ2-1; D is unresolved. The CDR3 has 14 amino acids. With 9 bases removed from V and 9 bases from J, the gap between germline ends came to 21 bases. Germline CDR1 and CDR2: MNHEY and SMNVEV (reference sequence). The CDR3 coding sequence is TGTGCCAGTTCCCGGCCATCGCAGGATGTTGAGCAGTTCTTC. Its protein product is CASSRPSQDVEQFF.

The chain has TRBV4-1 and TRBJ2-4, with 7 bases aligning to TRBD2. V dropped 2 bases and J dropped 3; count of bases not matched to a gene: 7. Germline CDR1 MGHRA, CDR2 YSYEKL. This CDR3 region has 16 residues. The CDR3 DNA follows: TGCGCCAGCAGCCAACTCAGGACTAGAGGCAAAAACATTCAGTACTTC. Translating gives CASSQLRTRGKNIQYF.

The CDR3, as DNA: TGTGCCAGCAGGAAGGACAGATTCACCGGGGAGCTGTTTTTT. This encodes CASRKDRFTGELFF. The J gene is TRBJ2-2, the V gene TRBV6-1; tentatively, D is TRBD1 (6 bases). Trimming cost V 6 bases and J 4 bases, with 12 bases left between them. Germline V CDR1 and CDR2: MNHNS, SASEGT. The CDR3 runs to 14 residues.

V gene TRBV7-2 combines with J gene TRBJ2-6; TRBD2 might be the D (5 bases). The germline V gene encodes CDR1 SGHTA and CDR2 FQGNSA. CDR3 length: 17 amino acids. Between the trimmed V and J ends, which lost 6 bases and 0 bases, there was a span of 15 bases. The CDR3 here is CASSKGQGGSGANVLTF. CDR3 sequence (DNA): TGTGCCAGCAGTAAAGGCCAAGGAGGCTCTGGGGCCAACGTCCTGACTTTC. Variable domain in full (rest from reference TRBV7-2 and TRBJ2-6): GAGVSQSPSNKVTEKGKDVELRCDPISGHTALYWYRQSLGQGLEFLIYFQGNSAPDKSGLPSDRFSAERTGGSVSTLTIQRTQQEDSAVYLCASSKGQGGSGANVLTFGAGSRLTVL.

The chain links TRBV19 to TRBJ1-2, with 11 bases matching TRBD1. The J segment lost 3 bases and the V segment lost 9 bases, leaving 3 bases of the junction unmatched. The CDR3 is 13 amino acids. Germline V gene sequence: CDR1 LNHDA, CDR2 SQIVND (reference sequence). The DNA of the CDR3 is TGTGCCAGCATGGACAGGGGGCACTATGGCTACACCTTC. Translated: CASMDRGHYGYTF.

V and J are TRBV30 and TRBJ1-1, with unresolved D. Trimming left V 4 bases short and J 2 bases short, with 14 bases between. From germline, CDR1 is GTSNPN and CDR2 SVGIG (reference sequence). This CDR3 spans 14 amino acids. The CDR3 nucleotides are TGTGCCTGGACCACCGGACTGTCAAACACTGAAGCTTTCTTT. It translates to CAWTTGLSNTEAFF.

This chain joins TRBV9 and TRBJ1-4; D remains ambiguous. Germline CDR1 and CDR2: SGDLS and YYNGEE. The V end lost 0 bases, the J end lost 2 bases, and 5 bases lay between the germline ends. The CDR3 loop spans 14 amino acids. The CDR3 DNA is TGTGCCAGCAGCGTAGGAGGGACTAATGAAAAACTGTTTTTT. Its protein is CASSVGGTNEKLFF.

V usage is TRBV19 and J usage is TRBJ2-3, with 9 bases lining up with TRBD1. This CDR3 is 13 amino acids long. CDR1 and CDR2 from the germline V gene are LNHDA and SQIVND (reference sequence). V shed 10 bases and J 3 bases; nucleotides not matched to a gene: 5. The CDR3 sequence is CATRQGVTDTQYF. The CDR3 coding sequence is TGTGCCACAAGACAGGGGGTTACAGATACGCAGTATTTT.